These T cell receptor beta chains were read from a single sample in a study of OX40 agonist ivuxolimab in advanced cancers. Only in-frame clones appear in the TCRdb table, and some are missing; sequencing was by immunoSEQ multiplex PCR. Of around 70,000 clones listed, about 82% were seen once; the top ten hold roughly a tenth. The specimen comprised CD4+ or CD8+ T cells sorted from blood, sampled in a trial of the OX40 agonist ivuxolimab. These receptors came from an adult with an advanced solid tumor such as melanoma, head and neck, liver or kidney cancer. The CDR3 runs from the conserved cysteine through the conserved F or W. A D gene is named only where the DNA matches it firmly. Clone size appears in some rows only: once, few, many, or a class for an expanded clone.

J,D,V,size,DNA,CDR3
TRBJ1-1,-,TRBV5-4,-,TGTGCCAGCAGCTCCCCTGACTCCCTGAGCGCTGAAGCTTTCTTT,CASSSPDSLSAEAFF
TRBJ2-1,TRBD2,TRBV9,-,TGTGCCAGCAGCGTAGAACTAGCGGATTACAATGAGCAGTTCTTC,CASSVELADYNEQFF
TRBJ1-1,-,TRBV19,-,TGTGCCAGTAGTAGTATCGGAGGGAACACTGAAGCTTTCTTT,CASSSIGGNTEAFF
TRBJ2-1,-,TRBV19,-,TGTGCCAGCCGCCCTGCGAGCTCCTACAATGAGCAGTTCTTC,CASRPASSYNEQFF
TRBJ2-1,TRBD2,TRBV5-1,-,TGCGCCAGCAGCATTAAGCTAGCGGGGTTGAACAATGAGCAGTTCTTC,CASSIKLAGLNNEQFF
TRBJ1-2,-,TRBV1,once,TGCACCAGCAGCCAAGCTGTAGGACAGATATCCCGCATCTATGGCTACACCTTC,CTSSQAVGQISRIYGYTF
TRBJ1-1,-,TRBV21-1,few,TGTGCCAGCAGCTGCGGGGATGCTCTGAACACTGAAGCTTTCTTT,CASSCGDALNTEAFF
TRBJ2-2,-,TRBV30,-,TGTGCCTGGAGAGGAGGGGCCGTGAACACCGGGGAGCTGTTTTTT,CAWRGGAVNTGELFF
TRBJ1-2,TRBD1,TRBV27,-,TGTGCCAGCAGTTCAGACAGGGCGACCTATGGCTACACCTTC,CASSSDRATYGYTF
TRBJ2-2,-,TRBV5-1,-,TGCGCCAGCAGAACCAAGGGAGGGAACACCGGGGAGCTGTTTTTT,CASRTKGGNTGELFF
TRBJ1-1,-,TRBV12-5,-,TGTGCTAGTGTCCAGACGATTGGCACTGAAGCTTTCTTT,CASVQTIGTEAFF
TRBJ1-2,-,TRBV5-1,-,TGCGCCAGCAGCCGCAATGGGCTTACTAACTATGGCTACACCTTC,CASSRNGLTNYGYTF
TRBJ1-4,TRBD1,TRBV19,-,TGTGCCAGTATGGACATACAGGGGATTGGTGAAAAACTGTTTTTT,CASMDIQGIGEKLFF
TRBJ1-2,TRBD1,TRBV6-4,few,TGTGCCAGCAGTGAGACAGGGGACTATGGCTACACCTTC,CASSETGDYGYTF
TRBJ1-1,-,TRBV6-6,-,TGTGCCAGCAGTTACCGGACTAACACTGAAGCTTTCTTT,CASSYRTNTEAFF
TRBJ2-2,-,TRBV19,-,TGTGCCAGTTCGGACATAAACACCGGGGAGCTGTTTTTT,CASSDINTGELFF
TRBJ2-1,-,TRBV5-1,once,TGCGCCAGCAGCCCTCAGATATCCGTAGGCAATGAGCAGTTCTTC,CASSPQISVGNEQFF
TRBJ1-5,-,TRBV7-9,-,TGTGCCAGCAGCTTAGCCCAGGGAGGTGGTCAGCCCCAGCATTTT,CASSLAQGGGQPQHF
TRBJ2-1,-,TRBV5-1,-,TGCGCCAGCAGGACGGAACTTGGGACAACCTACAATGAGCAGTTCTTC,CASRTELGTTYNEQFF
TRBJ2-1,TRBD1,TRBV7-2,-,TGTGCCAGCAGCTCGAGATGGGACAGGGGTTTTGACGATGAGCAGTTCTTC,CASSSRWDRGFDDEQFF
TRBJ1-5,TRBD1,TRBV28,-,TGTGCCAGCAGTTTTGGGTTCAGGGGGGCTAATCAGCCCCAGCATTTT,CASSFGFRGANQPQHF
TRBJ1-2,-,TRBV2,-,TGTGCCAGCAGTGAATTTATAGGAGGGCAGGACTATGGCTACACCTTC,CASSEFIGGQDYGYTF
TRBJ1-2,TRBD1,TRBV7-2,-,TGTGCCAGCAGCTTGGCAGGGGGTCAGGGCTACACCTTC,CASSLAGGQGYTF
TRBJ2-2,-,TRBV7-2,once,TGTGCCAGCAGCTTACAGGGGATTATCGGGGAGCTGTTTTTT,CASSLQGIIGELFF
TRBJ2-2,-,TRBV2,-,TGTGCCAGCAGTGAAACTACCCCGAACACCGGGGAGCTGTTTTTT,CASSETTPNTGELFF
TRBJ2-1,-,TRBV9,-,TGTGCCAGCAGCGTGGGGCCGACGGGTTCCTACAATGAGCAGTTCTTC,CASSVGPTGSYNEQFF
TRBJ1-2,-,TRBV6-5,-,TGTGCCAGCAGTTACATCCCCCTCAGTTATAACTATGGCTACACCTTC,CASSYIPLSYNYGYTF
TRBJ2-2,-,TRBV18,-,TGTGCCAGCTCACCACCGGACACCGGGGAGCTGTTTTTT,CASSPPDTGELFF
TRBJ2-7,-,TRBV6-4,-,TGTGCCAGCAGTGAATACGGGACAAGCTCCTACGAGCAGTACTTC,CASSEYGTSSYEQYF
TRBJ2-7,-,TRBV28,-,TGTGCCAGCATGCGGGGCAGGGTTGTATCCTACGAGCAGTACTTC,CASMRGRVVSYEQYF
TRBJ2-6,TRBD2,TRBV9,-,TGTGCCAGCAGCGTAGTTCGAGCGGGAGGGCCGAGCTCTGGGGCCAACGTCCTGACTTTC,CASSVVRAGGPSSGANVLTF
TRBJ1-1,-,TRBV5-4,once,TGTGCCAGCAGCTTTGCAGGGCGGACTGAAGCTTTCTTT,CASSFAGRTEAFF
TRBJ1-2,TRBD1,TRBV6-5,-,TGTGCCAGCAGTACCCGGGACAGGGGGCGGGGTGGCTACACCTTC,CASSTRDRGRGGYTF
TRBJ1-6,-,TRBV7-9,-,TGTGCCAGCAGCTTAGCGGGGTCTGGCCATAATTCACCCCTCCACTTT,CASSLAGSGHNSPLHF
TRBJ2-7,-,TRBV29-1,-,TGCAGCGTTGTGTGGACGGCCTCCTACGAGCAGTACTTC,CSVVWTASYEQYF
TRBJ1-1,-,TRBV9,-,TGTGCCAGCAGCCCGGACAGTCACACTGAAGCTTTCTTT,CASSPDSHTEAFF
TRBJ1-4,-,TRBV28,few,TGTGCCAGCAGTTTCCCGAGCGGTCAGTTAAATGAAAAACTGTTTTTT,CASSFPSGQLNEKLFF
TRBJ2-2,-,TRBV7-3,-,TGTGCCAGCAGCCCAGGGGGGCCCGGGGAGCTGTTTTTT,CASSPGGPGELFF
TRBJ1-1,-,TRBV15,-,TGTGCCACCAGCAGAGCTTCGGTATTCCAGACGGCGAACACTGAAGCTTTCTTT,CATSRASVFQTANTEAFF
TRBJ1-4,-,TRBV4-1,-,TGCGCCAGCAGCCAAGGACAGCAGAAAAATGAAAAACTGTTTTTT,CASSQGQQKNEKLFF
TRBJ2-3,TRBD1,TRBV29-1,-,TGCAGCTCTGGCCCCGGGACAGGGGATTCAGATACGCAGTATTTT,CSSGPGTGDSDTQYF
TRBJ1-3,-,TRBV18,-,TGTGCCAGCTCACCATCGGGACCCGGCTCTGGAAACACCATATATTTT,CASSPSGPGSGNTIYF
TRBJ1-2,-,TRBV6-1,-,TGTGCCAGCAGTGAAGCGGGCGGTGAACAGTATGGCTACACCTTC,CASSEAGGEQYGYTF
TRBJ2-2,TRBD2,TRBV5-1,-,TGCGCCAGCAGCTTCCCCCGGGGACTAGTCGTCACCGGGGAGCTGTTTTTT,CASSFPRGLVVTGELFF
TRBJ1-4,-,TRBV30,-,TGTGCCTGGAGTGTTGCAAGGGAAAAACTGTTTTTT,CAWSVAREKLFF
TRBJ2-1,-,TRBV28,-,TGTGCCAGCAGCTCCTACGGGGTAAGCTCCTACAATGAGCAGTTCTTC,CASSSYGVSSYNEQFF
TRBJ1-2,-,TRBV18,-,TGCCTATGCGGCAGCCCTAACTATGGCTACACCTTC,CLCGSPNYGYTF
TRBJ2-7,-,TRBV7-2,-,TGTGCCAGCAGCTTACAGGTCCCAGGGGTGGACGAGCAGTACTTC,CASSLQVPGVDEQYF
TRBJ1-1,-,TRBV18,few,TGTGCCAGCTCATCAGGCAGTTTACGGTGGCGATGG,CASSSGSLRWRW
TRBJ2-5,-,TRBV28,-,TGTGCCAGTGGGGTCTTGTACCAAGAGACCCAGTACTTC,CASGVLYQETQYF
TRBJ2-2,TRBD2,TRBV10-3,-,TGTGCCATCAGTGAGTCAACTTACTCAGCGGGAGGGAGAACCGGGGAGCTGTTTTTT,CAISESTYSAGGRTGELFF